Each of the 8 T cell receptor beta chains below was sequenced from the same sample in a study of blood T cell repertoires in COVID-19. This table comes from immunoSEQ multiplex PCR, and its TCRdb copy is limited to in-frame clones, with some not included. The sample has roughly 150,000 clones; approximately 90% are singletons. Sequencing was performed on peripheral blood. These receptors originate from a woman in her 70s with COVID-19, enrolled during active disease.

The rearrangement uses TRBV6-5 and TRBJ1-6; TRBD1 agrees at 7 bases. Trimming removed 6 bases from V and 7 bases from J; junction bases left unmatched: 9. This CDR3 is built from 15 residues. Looked up from germline, CDR1 is MNHEY and CDR2 is SVGAGI. The CDR3, as DNA: TGTGCCAGCAGCTCAACAGGGGTAAGGAATTCACCCCTCCACTTT. Residues: CASSSTGVRNSPLHF.

The chain has TRBV19 and TRBJ2-5; no clear D gene. This CDR3 is 16 amino acids long. Germline lookup yields CDR1 LNHDA and CDR2 SQIVND (reference sequence). Trimming cost V 1 base and J 0 bases, with 12 bases left between them. CDR3 nucleotides: TGTGCCAGTAGTATAGGAGCCAACCACTACCAAGAGACCCAGTACTTC. Amino acids: CASSIGANHYQETQYF.

The V gene is TRBV4-2, the J gene TRBJ1-1; D is perhaps TRBD1 (5 bases). CDR3 length: 14 amino acids. The germline gives CDR1 LGHNA, CDR2 YNFKEQ. Deletions cut 1 base from V and 1 base from J, with 7 bases between. In DNA, the CDR3 is TGTGCCAGCAGCCAAGCGACAGCGAACACTGAAGCTTTCTTT. It yields the protein CASSQATANTEAFF.

About this clone: Mismatch with germline at one junction end may stem from a read error. The chain has TRBV4-1 and TRBJ2-5; 8 nucleotides match TRBD1. From germline, CDR1 is MGHRA and CDR2 YSYEKL. This CDR3 comprises 14 residues. The CDR3 DNA reads TGCGCCAGCAGCCAAGGGAACGACAGGGGACCGATTGACTTC. This codes for CASSQGNDRGPIDF.

The chain is built from TRBV10-3 and TRBJ2-5, with D unresolved. Germline V lookup: CDR1 ENHRY, CDR2 SYGVKD. The CDR3 is 10 residues long. The germline V and J ends were trimmed by 7 bases and 4 bases, with 4 bases remaining between them. The CDR3 loop is CAITGETQYF. In nucleotides, the CDR3 is TGTGCCATCACAGGAGAGACCCAGTACTTC.

The V call is TRBV7-9, the J call TRBJ1-2; tentative D call: TRBD1 (6 bases). This CDR3 spans 13 amino acids. V gave up 2 bases and J gave up 8 bases, with 12 bases separating them. CDR1 is SEHNR, CDR2 FQNEAQ, per germline (reference sequence). CDR3 residues: CASSLSTGQGYTF. The CDR3 DNA reads as TGTGCCAGCAGCTTAAGCACAGGGCAAGGCTACACCTTC.

V and J are TRBV5-1 and TRBJ1-4, with D unclear. Trimming stripped 0 bases from V and 5 bases from J, with 11 bases between. The germline gives CDR1 SGHRS, CDR2 YFSETQ. The CDR3 runs to 15 residues. CDR3 protein: CASSLGPGVNEKLFF. The CDR3 nucleotides are TGCGCCAGCAGCTTGGGGCCAGGTGTAAATGAAAAACTGTTTTTT.

This clone was seen only a few times. CDR3 DNA sequence: TGTGCCAGCAGCTTAGGACAGGGCTATGGCTACACCTTC. Its protein is CASSLGQGYGYTF. The chain combines TRBV7-9 with TRBJ1-2; 7 nucleotides agree with TRBD1. The ends lost 1 base at V and 4 bases at J; junction bases unmatched: 0. Per germline, CDR1 SEHNR and CDR2 FQNEAQ (reference sequence). This CDR3 has 13 amino acids.